This TCR beta chain comes out of a study of tumor-infiltrating lymphocytes in primary liver carcinoma. Overall study: These patients were men and women whose ages were 30 to 69 years. There were tumors of stage T1-T3 N0M0, each 4.2 to 10 cm across.

Broader study findings: Reduced overlap was seen in tumor-adjacent and tumor-blood pairs versus tumor region pairs.

A constant-region primer served to make TCR beta cDNA from roughly 460 ng total RNA. Modified slightly, ARM-PCR produced TCR beta libraries over three nested multiplex PCR rounds. With TRBV1-TRBV30 forward primers and a C-beta reverse primer, the first two PCR rounds were run for roughly 10 cycles each. MiXCR, run by TCRdb on the multiplex PCR reads, gives a single entry per CDR3 protein. The sample contains around 35,000 distinct CDR3 sequences, roughly 77% of which appear only once. The V gene's germline CDR1 is SEHNR and CDR2 FQNEAQ (reference sequence). This CDR3 comprises 16 residues. As to this clonotype: Its antigen is unknown. A junction boundary mismatches the germline segment, possibly from a read error.

From unsorted bulk tissue weighing about 20-33 mg, DNA and RNA were co-extracted. V gene TRBV7-9 combines with J gene TRBJ1-3, with no clear D. The sample consisted of tumor-adjacent normal liver tissue. The source of this sequence is a man between 40 and 49 years old with primary liver carcinoma and hepatitis B virus infection. The CDR3 spells CASSPHSGVTGNTIYF. The DNA of the CDR3 is TGTGCAAGCAGCCCACACTCCGGGGTGACTGGAAACACCATATATTTT.